This T cell receptor (beta chain) was profiled in a study of blood T cell repertoires in COVID-19. For the study at large: The samples span acute and convalescent COVID-19 from the United States, Italy and Spain. In each case, the material was cDNA or gDNA derived from T cells, B-cell-depleted T cells, or PBMCs.

The CDR3 is 17 amino acids. The germline gives CDR1 SGHRS, CDR2 YFSETQ. V lost 4 bases and J 0 bases, leaving 17 bases between the germline ends. Only in-frame clones appear in the TCRdb table, and some are missing; sequencing was by immunoSEQ multiplex PCR. This table holds roughly 200,000 clones, approximately 86% found once. Sequenced material: peripheral blood. The rearrangement links TRBV5-1 to TRBJ2-1; D might be TRBD1 (6 bases). This receptor was identified in a man aged 18 to 29 with active or convalescent COVID-19. CDR3 sequence reads: CASSQWGRLSSYNEQFF. For the CDR3, the DNA is TGCGCCAGCAGCCAATGGGGGCGGTTAAGCTCCTACAATGAGCAGTTCTTC.